These 8 T cell receptor beta chains originate from one sample sequenced in a study of metastatic and nonmetastatic thyroid tumors. Thyroid surgery was preceded by no treatment in any patient. TCRdb re-called the PCR reads via MiXCR. The top ten hold about 7.5% of the sample, which has around 20,000 clones, over 20% seen once. Specimen: adjacent normal tissue. All receptors come from a female donor with papillary thyroid cancer or a benign thyroid nodule (not recorded which). Some clones in this sample may be carry-over from other donors' samples.

In its sample, this clone is medium-sized. This chain links TRBV5-4 with TRBJ1-4, with D possibly being TRBD1 (6 bases). Trimming shortened V by 4 bases and J by 5 bases, and 15 bases separated the two germline ends. The CDR3 runs to 15 residues. Per the germline V gene, CDR1 is SGHNT and CDR2 is YYREEE (reference sequence). The CDR3 bases are TGTGCCAGCAGCCGGCAAGACGGGACAAATGAAAAACTGTTTTTT. Amino acid sequence: CASSRQDGTNEKLFF. The full variable domain, its missing parts supplied by reference TRBV5-4 and TRBJ1-4, is ETGVTQSPTHLIKTRGQQVTLRCSSQSGHNTVSWYQQALGQGPQFIFQYYREEENGRGNFPPRFSGLQFPNYSSELNVNALELDDSALYLCASSRQDGTNEKLFFGSGTQLSVL.

In its sample, this clone ranks as medium-sized. The gene calls are TRBV6-1 and TRBJ2-3, with no clear D. Per the germline V gene, CDR1 is MNHNS and CDR2 is SASEGT. The length of the CDR3 is 12 residues. The V and J ends lost 2 bases and 5 bases respectively, with 5 bases between them. The DNA of the CDR3 is TGTGCCAGCAGTGAAACTCTAGATACGCAGTATTTT. This gives the protein CASSETLDTQYF.

This clone was recorded many times. The chain recombines TRBV9 with TRBJ2-2; D uncertain. CDR1 is SGDLS and CDR2 is YYNGEE in the germline V gene. CDR3 length: 16 amino acids. V was clipped by 0 bases and J by 0 bases, with 9 bases between them. CDR3 residues: CASSVGPYANTGELFF. CDR3 sequence (DNA): TGTGCCAGCAGCGTAGGTCCGTACGCGAACACCGGGGAGCTGTTTTTT.

The chain couples TRBV9 to TRBJ1-1, with TRBD1 matching over 7 bases. The V gene end was trimmed by 0 bases and the J gene end by 5 bases; junction bases not matched to a gene: 4. The CDR3 extends over 14 amino acids. Germline assignment: CDR1 SGDLS and CDR2 YYNGEE. CDR3 loop: CASSVEPTGTEAFF. In DNA form, the CDR3 reads TGTGCCAGCAGCGTAGAACCGACAGGGACTGAAGCTTTCTTT.

The chain links TRBV6-2 or TRBV6-3 to TRBJ1-2; perhaps TRBD1 as D (5 bases). This CDR3 has 15 amino acids. The V end was cut by 3 bases, the J end by 4 bases, with 15 bases between. The germline V gene encodes CDR1 MNHEY and CDR2 SVGEGT. The CDR3 here is CASSYRWGTLYGYTF. The DNA of the CDR3 is TGTGCCAGCAGTTATCGATGGGGGACCCTCTATGGCTACACCTTC.

By sample fraction, this clone is medium-sized. The V call is TRBV6-2 or TRBV6-3, the J call TRBJ2-5; D remains unclear. Germline V gene sequence: CDR1 MNHEY, CDR2 SVGEGT. This CDR3 is 16 amino acids long. Trimming took off 1 base at V and 2 bases at J, with 14 bases between the two ends. CDR3: CASSYFGQPPQETQYF. CDR3 DNA sequence: TGTGCCAGCAGTTACTTTGGCCAACCCCCACAAGAGACCCAGTACTTC.

The V gene is TRBV5-1, the J gene TRBJ1-6; D call uncertain. V shed 4 bases and J shed 7 bases, with 18 bases lying between them. The CDR3 has 16 residues. Looked up from germline, CDR1 is SGHRS and CDR2 is YFSETQ. CDR3 DNA: TGCGCCAGCAGCCTATCGCCGGATATAAGGAATTCACCCCTCCACTTT. Its protein product is CASSLSPDIRNSPLHF.

The V call is TRBV14, the J call TRBJ1-2; D remains unclear. Trimming stripped 1 base from V and 5 bases from J, with 8 bases between. From germline, CDR1 is SGHDN and CDR2 FVKESK. The CDR3 spans 13 residues. The CDR3 here is CASSQGRSYGYTF. The DNA for the CDR3 is TGTGCCAGCAGCCAAGGACGTTCATATGGCTACACCTTC.